What follows are 26 T cell receptor beta chains derived from one specimen sequenced in a study of T-cell memory formation after mild COVID-19. TCRdb independently ran MiXCR on the 5' RACE reads; one entry per CDR3 protein. The data contain roughly 550,000 distinct CDR3 sequences, about a fifth of them singletons. The material sequenced was PBMCs or a T cell subset sorted from them (not recorded which). The receptors stem from an adult woman who had mild COVID-19 (a few samples of this study predate the infection). Cell type and time point are not known.

The rearrangement joins TRBV15 to TRBJ2-1, with 7 nucleotides matching TRBD1. The CDR3 runs to 15 residues. Germline loops: CDR1 LNHNV, CDR2 YYDKDF (reference sequence). V dropped 4 bases and J dropped 0; count of bases not matched to a gene: 3. CDR3 sequence (DNA): TGTGCCACCAGCAAAGGGGGCCTCTCCTACAATGAGCAGTTCTTC. Translating it yields CATSKGGLSYNEQFF.

This clonotype was recorded many times. The chain joins TRBV20-1 to TRBJ2-2, with TRBD2 matching over 7 bases. The junction had 8 bases not matched to a gene; V was cut back by 1 base and J by 6 bases. The CDR3 spans 15 residues. Germline-derived CDR1 and CDR2 are DFQATT and SNEGSKA (reference sequence). CDR3 nucleotide sequence: TGCAGTGCTAGAGTCTCACTAGCGTCGGCCGGGGAGCTGTTTTTT. It encodes CSARVSLASAGELFF.

The table lists this clonotype with a few counts. This sequence joins TRBV5-6 and TRBJ2-1, with unresolved D. The CDR3 covers 14 residues. V was trimmed by 4 bases and J by 4 bases, leaving 12 bases between them. Germline-derived CDR1 and CDR2 are SGHDT and YYEEEE. The DNA of the CDR3 is TGTGCCAGCAGCCCGGGTCTCCCATACAATGAGCAGTTCTTC. Translation: CASSPGLPYNEQFF.

Ten or more counts support this clonotype. CDR3 region: CASSLGQENIQYF. In nucleotides, the CDR3 is TGTGCCAGCAGCTTGGGACAAGAAAACATTCAGTACTTC. V gene TRBV5-4 combines with J gene TRBJ2-4; no reliable D call. The CDR3 runs to 13 residues. The germline CDR1 and CDR2 sequences are SGHNT and YYREEE (reference sequence). Trimming removed 0 bases from V and 5 bases from J, with 6 bases in between. Variable domain in full (rest from reference TRBV5-4 and TRBJ2-4): ETGVTQSPTHLIKTRGQQVTLRCSSQSGHNTVSWYQQALGQGPQFIFQYYREEENGRGNFPPRFSGLQFPNYSSELNVNALELDDSALYLCASSLGQENIQYFGAGTRLSVL.

This clonotype was seen more than once but under ten times. V usage is TRBV7-6 and J usage is TRBJ2-5, with a weak D call TRBD2 (5 bases). Trimming stripped 1 base from V and 6 bases from J, with 15 bases between. The CDR3 sequence is 15 residues long. Germline V gene lookup returns CDR1 SGHVS and CDR2 FNYEAQ. The CDR3 nucleotides are TGTGCCAGCAGCTTAGTTGGAGGACGCCCCAAGACCCAGTACTTC. As protein: CASSLVGGRPKTQYF.

This clonotype was counted at least ten times. The CDR3 is CASSIVGLAEFNEQFF. In DNA, the CDR3 is TGTGCCAGTAGTATAGTTGGACTAGCGGAGTTCAATGAGCAGTTCTTC. The V gene is TRBV19, the J gene TRBJ2-1; TRBD2 agrees at 10 bases. V trimming: 1 base; J trimming: 6 bases; junction bases outside the gene matches: 6. Germline CDR1 reads LNHDA; CDR2 reads SQIVND (reference sequence). The CDR3 length is 16 residues.

This clonotype was picked up a small number of times. The chain couples TRBV12-3 or TRBV12-4 to TRBJ2-2; D uncertain. CDR3 length: 13 amino acids. The V end was cut by 6 bases, the J end by 4 bases, with 9 bases between. The CDR3 loop is CASSLDFTGELFF. The CDR3, as DNA: TGTGCCAGCAGCCTAGATTTCACCGGGGAGCTGTTTTTT.

The table lists this clonotype with a few counts. The CDR3 DNA follows: TGTGCCAGCAGCAAACTAGGACAGGGACCGCTGAACACTGAAGCTTTCTTT. Protein sequence: CASSKLGQGPLNTEAFF. The rearrangement uses TRBV5-6 and TRBJ1-1; 8 nucleotides line up with TRBD1. The CDR3 loop spans 17 amino acids. CDR1 is SGHDT and CDR2 is YYEEEE in the germline V gene. Trimming took 4 bases from V and 0 from J; bases not matched to a gene: 11.

The gene calls are TRBV6-4 and TRBJ1-5, with D perhaps TRBD1 (5 bases). Germline lookup yields CDR1 MRHNA and CDR2 SNTAGT. The CDR3 covers 13 residues. V was clipped by 2 bases and J by 6 bases, with 8 bases between them. This CDR3 is CASSDEGIQPQHF. CDR3 in DNA: TGTGCCAGCAGTGACGAGGGGATTCAGCCCCAGCATTTT.

This clonotype was seen many times. The chain employs TRBV19 and TRBJ2-3; D is undetermined. The CDR3 runs to 14 residues. V lost 3 bases to trimming and J lost 2 bases, with 9 bases between them. CDR1 and CDR2 from the germline V gene are LNHDA and SQIVND (reference sequence). The chain's CDR3 is CASSITVNTDTQYF. The DNA of the CDR3 is TGTGCCAGTAGTATCACCGTCAACACAGATACGCAGTATTTT.

This clonotype has just a few counts. The chain carries TRBV7-6 and TRBJ2-1; 7 bases agree with TRBD1. The CDR3 runs to 15 residues. Germline trimming cut 0 bases from V and 8 bases from J; bases unmatched to any gene: 7. In germline, CDR1 is SGHVS, CDR2 FNYEAQ. In DNA form, the CDR3 reads TGTGCCAGCAGCTTAGCGATTAGGGGGCTGTATGAGCAGTTCTTC. Its protein is CASSLAIRGLYEQFF.

The sample holds a few counts of this clonotype. The rearrangement links TRBV7-9 to TRBJ2-2; D may be TRBD1 or TRBD2 (6 bases each). Germline CDR1 reads SEHNR; CDR2 reads FQNEAQ (reference sequence). V dropped 4 bases and J dropped 1 base, with 13 bases sitting between them. The CDR3 totals 16 residues. CDR3 residues: CASSSQGGLNTGELFF. The CDR3 nucleotides are TGTGCCAGCAGCTCCCAAGGGGGGTTGAACACCGGGGAGCTGTTTTTT.

The sample holds a few counts of this clonotype. The chain employs TRBV7-8 and TRBJ2-3, with 7 bases aligning to TRBD2. This CDR3 spans 17 amino acids. Per the germline V gene, CDR1 is SGHVS and CDR2 is FQNEAQ. Trimming took 0 bases from V and 0 from J; bases not matched to a gene: 6. DNA for the CDR3: TGTGCCAGCAGCTTAGCGATGACTAGCTCTAGCACAGATACGCAGTATTTT. This encodes CASSLAMTSSSTDTQYF.

This chain joins TRBV5-1 and TRBJ1-1; D may be TRBD1 (5 bases). Trimming stripped 1 base from V and 4 bases from J, with 17 bases between. Germline loops: CDR1 SGHRS, CDR2 YFSETQ. The CDR3 runs 16 residues. The CDR3 spells CASSLTARVSGTEAFF. The DNA for the CDR3 is TGCGCCAGCAGCTTGACAGCCAGGGTGTCGGGCACTGAAGCTTTCTTT.

This sequence joins TRBV9 and TRBJ2-3; TRBD2 aligns across 7 bases. The germline V gene has CDR1 SGDLS and CDR2 YYNGEE. With 1 base clipped from V and 0 bases from J, the junction kept 2 bases outside the gene matches. The CDR3 covers 15 residues. This CDR3 reads CASSVLTSSTDTQYF. CDR3 bases: TGTGCCAGCAGCGTACTGACTAGCAGCACAGATACGCAGTATTTT.

The chain uses TRBV25-1 and TRBJ2-1; TRBD1 matches 9 bases. The ends lost 6 bases at V and 5 bases at J; junction bases unmatched: 2. This CDR3 is built from 13 residues. Germline CDR1 and CDR2: MGHDK and SYGVNS. The CDR3 loop reads CASRQGANNEQFF. The CDR3 nucleotides read TGTGCCAGCAGACAGGGGGCGAACAATGAGCAGTTCTTC.

V usage is TRBV25-1 and J usage is TRBJ1-6; 8 positions match TRBD1. The CDR3 is 16 residues long. Germline assignment: CDR1 MGHDK and CDR2 SYGVNS. Trimming took 8 bases from V and 5 from J; bases not matched to a gene: 11. CDR3 loop: CASSFRGQGDNSPLHF. Here the CDR3 DNA reads TGTGCCAGCTCCTTCAGGGGGCAGGGTGATAATTCACCCCTCCACTTT.

The V gene is TRBV18, the J gene TRBJ2-4; 12 nucleotides agree with TRBD1. The germline CDR1 and CDR2 sequences are KGHSH and LQKENI. The CDR3 is 18 amino acids. V lost 1 base to trimming and J lost 6 bases; unmatched junction nucleotides: 10. Written as DNA, the CDR3 is TGTGCCAGCTCACCACTCAGACTCGGGACAGGGGGCTCAAACATTCAGTACTTC. It translates to CASSPLRLGTGGSNIQYF.

This rearrangement joins TRBV24-1 to TRBJ2-3; TRBD2 agrees at 10 bases. The CDR3 runs 16 residues. Germline assignment: CDR1 KGHDR and CDR2 SFDVKD. V was pared by 7 bases and J by 0 bases, with 6 bases of the junction left unmatched. The CDR3 region is CATSLAGVGSTDTQYF. Here the CDR3 DNA reads TGTGCCACCAGCCTAGCGGGAGTCGGGAGCACAGATACGCAGTATTTT.

The V and J genes are TRBV18 and TRBJ1-4; D not certain. The CDR3 spans 15 residues. CDR1 KGHSH and CDR2 LQKENI come from the germline V gene. V gave up 5 bases and J gave up 8 bases, with 18 bases separating them. The CDR3 nucleotides are TGTGCCAGCTCAGTCGGAGCTCCACCTGGGGAAAAACTGTTTTTT. Protein sequence: CASSVGAPPGEKLFF.

The chain carries TRBV4-2 and TRBJ2-7, with 7 bases identical to TRBD2. Losses at the gene ends were 0 bases for V and 2 bases for J; bases not matched to a gene: 13. CDR1 and CDR2 (germline): LGHNA, YNFKEQ. The CDR3 extends over 18 amino acids. As DNA, the CDR3 is TGTGCCAGCAGCCAAGATCCGGGTCGCGGGAGCGCCACCTACGAGCAGTACTTC. Its protein product is CASSQDPGRGSATYEQYF.

This chain links TRBV2 with TRBJ2-3; 7 bases agree with TRBD2. Per germline, CDR1 SNHLY and CDR2 FYNNEI. V lost 6 bases and J lost 0; bases outside the gene matches: 15. This CDR3 is built from 18 residues. This chain's CDR3 is CASSPGTTILTSTDTQYF. The CDR3 bases are TGTGCCAGCAGCCCCGGGACTACAATACTAACTAGCACAGATACGCAGTATTTT.

This chain connects TRBV19 to TRBJ2-2; 7 positions agree with TRBD2. The germline V gene has CDR1 LNHDA and CDR2 SQIVND (reference sequence). This CDR3 spans 15 amino acids. Trimming cost V 3 bases and J 5 bases; bases outside gene matches: 6. The CDR3 DNA reads TGTGCCAGTAGTATGGGCGGGAGTAGGACCGGGGAGCTGTTTTTT. This translates into CASSMGGSRTGELFF. Complete variable domain (other parts from reference TRBV19 and TRBJ2-2): DGGITQSPKYLFRKEGQNVTLSCEQNLNHDAMYWYRQDPGQGLRLIYYSQIVNDFQKGDIAEGYSVSREKKESFPLTVTSAQKNPTAFYLCASSMGGSRTGELFFGEGSRLTVL.

This rearrangement joins TRBV7-2 to TRBJ2-1; D remains unclear. V lost 2 bases, J lost 5 bases, and 13 bases lay in between. The CDR3 loop spans 15 amino acids. CDR1 is SGHTA, CDR2 FQGNSA, per germline. CDR3 coding DNA: TGTGCCAGCAGCTTATCATCGCGGTGGCACAATGAGCAGTTCTTC. It is translated as CASSLSSRWHNEQFF. The full variable domain, rest sourced from reference TRBV7-2 and TRBJ2-1, is GAGVSQSPSNKVTEKGKDVELRCDPISGHTALYWYRQSLGQGLEFLIYFQGNSAPDKSGLPSDRFSAERTGGSVSTLTIQRTQQEDSAVYLCASSLSSRWHNEQFFGPGTRLTVL.

The chain links TRBV20-1 to TRBJ1-2, with unresolved D. Germline V gene lookup returns CDR1 DFQATT and CDR2 SNEGSKA (reference sequence). This CDR3 is 14 amino acids long. Trimming cost V 1 base and J 2 bases, with 11 bases left between them. The CDR3 DNA sequence: TGCAGTGCTAGAGCGATGCAGGAGAACTATGGCTACACCTTC. It yields the protein CSARAMQENYGYTF.

In this sample, this clonotype turned up a few times. V is TRBV12-3 or TRBV12-4 and J is TRBJ2-1; D remains unclear. The CDR3 loop spans 13 amino acids. Trimming left V 5 bases short and J 4 bases short, with 9 bases between. DNA for the CDR3: TGTGCCAGCAGTCCGCTCAGGTACAATGAGCAGTTCTTC. The encoded protein is CASSPLRYNEQFF.